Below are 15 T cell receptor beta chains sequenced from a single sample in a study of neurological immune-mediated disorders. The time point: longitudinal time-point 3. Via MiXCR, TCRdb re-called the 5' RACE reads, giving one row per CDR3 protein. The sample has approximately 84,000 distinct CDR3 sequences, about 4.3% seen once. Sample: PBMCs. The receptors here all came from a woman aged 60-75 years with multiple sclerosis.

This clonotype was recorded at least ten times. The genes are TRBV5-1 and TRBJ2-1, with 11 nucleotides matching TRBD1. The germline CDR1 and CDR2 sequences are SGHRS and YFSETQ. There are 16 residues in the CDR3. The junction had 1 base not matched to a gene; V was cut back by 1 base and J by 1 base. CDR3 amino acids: CASSLWDRGSYNEQFF. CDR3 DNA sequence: TGCGCCAGCAGCTTGTGGGACAGGGGGTCCTACAATGAGCAGTTCTTC.

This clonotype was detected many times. CDR3 sequence reads: CASSLVRATNEKLFF. DNA for the CDR3: TGCGCCAGCAGCTTGGTCAGGGCAACTAATGAAAAACTGTTTTTT. The chain has TRBV5-1 and TRBJ1-4; perhaps TRBD1 as D (5 bases). The CDR3 runs 15 residues. Germline lookup yields CDR1 SGHRS and CDR2 YFSETQ. V lost 0 bases and J lost 0, with 6 bases in between.

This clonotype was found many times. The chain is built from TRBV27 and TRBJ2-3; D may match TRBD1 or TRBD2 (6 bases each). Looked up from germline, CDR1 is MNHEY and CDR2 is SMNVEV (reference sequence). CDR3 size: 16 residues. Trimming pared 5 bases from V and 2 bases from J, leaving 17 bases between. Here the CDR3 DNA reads TGTGCCAGCAGTCCCTGGGGGCGGGGTGACACAGATACGCAGTATTTT. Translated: CASSPWGRGDTDTQYF.

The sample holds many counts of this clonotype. CDR3 bases: TGCGCCAGCAGCTTGGCTGTTACTAGCGGGGGAGATACGCAGTATTTT. Protein: CASSLAVTSGGDTQYF. The chain recombines TRBV5-1 with TRBJ2-3, with 11 bases lining up with TRBD2. The CDR3 has 16 amino acids. V was pared by 0 bases and J by 5 bases, with 5 bases of the junction left unmatched. The germline V gene has CDR1 SGHRS and CDR2 YFSETQ.

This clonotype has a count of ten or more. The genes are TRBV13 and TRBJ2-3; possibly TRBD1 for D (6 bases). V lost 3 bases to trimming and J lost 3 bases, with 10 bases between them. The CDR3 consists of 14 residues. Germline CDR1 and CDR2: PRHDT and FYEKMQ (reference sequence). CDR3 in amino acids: CASSFYTGTDTQYF. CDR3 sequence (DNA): TGTGCCAGCAGCTTTTATACAGGGACAGATACGCAGTATTTT.

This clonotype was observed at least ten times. The CDR3, as DNA: TGCGCCAGCAGCTTGTTCGGCGGGCTGAACACTGAAGCTTTCTTT. Protein sequence: CASSLFGGLNTEAFF. The chain has TRBV5-1 and TRBJ1-1; D unresolved. Germline CDR1 reads SGHRS; CDR2 reads YFSETQ. This CDR3 is 15 amino acids long. The V and J ends lost 1 base and 0 bases respectively, with 10 bases between them.

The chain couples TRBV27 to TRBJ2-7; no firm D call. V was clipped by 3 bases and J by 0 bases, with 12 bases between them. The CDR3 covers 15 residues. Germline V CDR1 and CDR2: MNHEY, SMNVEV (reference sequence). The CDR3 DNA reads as TGTGCCAGCAGTTTGGACGGGCAAGACTCCTACGAGCAGTACTTC. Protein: CASSLDGQDSYEQYF.

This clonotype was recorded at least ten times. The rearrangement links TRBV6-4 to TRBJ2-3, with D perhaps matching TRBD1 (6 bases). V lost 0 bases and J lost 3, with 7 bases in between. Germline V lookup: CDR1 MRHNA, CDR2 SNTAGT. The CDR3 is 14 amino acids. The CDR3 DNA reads TGTGCCAGCAGTGACTCGCAGGGGACAGATACGCAGTATTTT. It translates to CASSDSQGTDTQYF.

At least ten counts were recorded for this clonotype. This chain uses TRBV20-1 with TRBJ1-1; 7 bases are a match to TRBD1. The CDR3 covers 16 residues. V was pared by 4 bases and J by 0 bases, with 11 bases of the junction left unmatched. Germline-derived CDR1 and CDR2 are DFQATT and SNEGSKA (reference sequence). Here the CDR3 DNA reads TGCAGTGCTATTCAAAACAGGGGCCGGATGAACACTGAAGCTTTCTTT. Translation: CSAIQNRGRMNTEAFF.

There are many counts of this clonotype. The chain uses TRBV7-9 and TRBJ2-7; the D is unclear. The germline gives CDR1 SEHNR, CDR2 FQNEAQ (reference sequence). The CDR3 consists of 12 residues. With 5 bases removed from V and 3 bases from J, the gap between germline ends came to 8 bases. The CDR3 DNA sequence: TGTGCCAGCAGCCAAATCAGCTACGAGCAGTACTTC. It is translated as CASSQISYEQYF.

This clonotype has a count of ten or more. The DNA for the CDR3 is TGCAGAGGACGGACAGGGGGAACCGGGGAGCTGTTTTTT. Protein sequence: CRGRTGGTGELFF. This chain connects TRBV20-1 to TRBJ2-2, with 10 bases identical to TRBD1. The length of the CDR3 is 13 residues. Germline-derived CDR1 and CDR2 are DFQATT and SNEGSKA (reference sequence).

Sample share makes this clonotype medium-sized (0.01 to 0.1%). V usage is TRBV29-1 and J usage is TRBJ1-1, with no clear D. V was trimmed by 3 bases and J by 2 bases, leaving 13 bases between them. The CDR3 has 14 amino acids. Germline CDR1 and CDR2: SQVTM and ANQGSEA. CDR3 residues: CSVDIGRANTEAFF. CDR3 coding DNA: TGCAGCGTTGATATTGGCAGAGCAAACACTGAAGCTTTCTTT.

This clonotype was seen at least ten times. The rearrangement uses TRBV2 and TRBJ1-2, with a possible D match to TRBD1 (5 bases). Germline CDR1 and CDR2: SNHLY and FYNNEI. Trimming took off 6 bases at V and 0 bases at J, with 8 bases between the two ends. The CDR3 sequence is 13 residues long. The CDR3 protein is CASRATANYGYTF. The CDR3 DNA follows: TGTGCCAGCAGAGCGACAGCTAACTATGGCTACACCTTC.

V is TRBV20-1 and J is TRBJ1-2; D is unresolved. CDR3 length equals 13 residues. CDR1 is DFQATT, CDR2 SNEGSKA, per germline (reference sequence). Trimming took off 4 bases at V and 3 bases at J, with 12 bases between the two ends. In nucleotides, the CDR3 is TGCAGTGCTAATCATCCAGAGCACTATGGCTACACCTTC. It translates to CSANHPEHYGYTF.

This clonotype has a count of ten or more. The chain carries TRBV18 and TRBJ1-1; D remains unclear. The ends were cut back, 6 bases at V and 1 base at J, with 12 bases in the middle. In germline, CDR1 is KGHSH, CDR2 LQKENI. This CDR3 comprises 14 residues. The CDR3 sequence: CASSLMGGNTEAFF. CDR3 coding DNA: TGTGCCAGCTCCCTCATGGGCGGGAACACTGAAGCTTTCTTT.